One sample yielded the 6 T cell receptor beta chains listed below, sequenced in a study of blood T cell repertoires in COVID-19 (dated by TCRdb to the early 2020s). Library method: the immunoSEQ multiplex PCR assay. What TCRdb holds here is the immuneACCESS table cut down to in-frame rearrangements. Part of the clones is not present; checked against another copy, under half of the missing clones reflect an unresolved V gene, and the others are unexplained. The sample records about 330,000 clones, roughly 86% of which are singletons. The ten largest make up around 1.7% of the sample. Sample: peripheral blood. The origin of the receptors is a woman aged 50 to 60 with acute or convalescent COVID-19.

The chain recombines TRBV6-1 with TRBJ1-5; D is perhaps TRBD1 (5 bases). Per germline, CDR1 MNHNS and CDR2 SASEGT. V shed 3 bases and J shed 0 bases, with 9 bases lying between them. The CDR3 runs 15 residues. The CDR3 DNA sequence: TGTGCCAGCAGTGAGTTGACAGATAGCAATCAGCCCCAGCATTTT. Amino acid sequence: CASSELTDSNQPQHF.

This clone has more than one count but fewer than ten. The chain carries TRBV6-6 and TRBJ1-2; 8 bases align to TRBD1. This CDR3 has 14 residues. Germline assignment: CDR1 MNHNY and CDR2 SVGAGI (reference sequence). V shed 4 bases and J 0 bases; nucleotides not matched to a gene: 1. CDR3 region: CASSSQGANYGYTF. CDR3 sequence (DNA): TGTGCCAGCAGTTCACAGGGGGCTAACTATGGCTACACCTTC.

The rearrangement uses TRBV28 and TRBJ2-7, with D possibly matching TRBD2 (5 bases). Germline CDR1 reads MDHEN; CDR2 reads SYDVKM. This CDR3 is built from 14 residues. Trimming left V 3 bases short and J 0 bases short, with 9 bases between. DNA for the CDR3: TGTGCCAGCAGTTTTTTCGGGAACTCCTACGAGCAGTACTTC. It codes for CASSFFGNSYEQYF.

This chain uses TRBV11-2 with TRBJ1-2, with 7 bases aligning to TRBD1. CDR3 length: 14 amino acids. Germline values: CDR1 SGHAT, CDR2 FQNNGV. V trimming: 1 base; J trimming: 4 bases; junction bases outside the gene matches: 3. The CDR3 nucleotides read TGTGCCAGCAGCTTAGGAGGGGGCACCTATGGCTACACCTTC. Its protein is CASSLGGGTYGYTF. Variable domain in full (rest from reference TRBV11-2 and TRBJ1-2): EAGVAQSPRYKIIEKRQSVAFWCNPISGHATLYWYQQILGQGPKLLIQFQNNGVVDDSQLPKDRFSAERLKGVDSTLKIQPAKLEDSAVYLCASSLGGGTYGYTFGSGTRLTVV.

V gene TRBV7-2 combines with J gene TRBJ2-7, with D maybe TRBD2 (6 bases). The ends were cut back, 5 bases at V and 2 bases at J, with 16 bases in the middle. Germline CDR1 reads SGHTA; CDR2 reads FQGNSA. CDR3 length: 15 residues. CDR3 amino acids: CASSPWPGLPYEQYF. The CDR3 coding sequence is TGTGCCAGCAGCCCGTGGCCGGGACTGCCCTACGAGCAGTACTTC.

DNA of the CDR3: TGTGCCAGCAGTTTAATCACCAGTGAGCAGTTCTTC. Translating gives CASSLITSEQFF. The chain carries TRBV28 and TRBJ2-1; D is ambiguous. Germline loops: CDR1 MDHEN, CDR2 SYDVKM. The CDR3 runs to 12 residues. V lost 2 bases, J lost 9 bases, and 8 bases lay in between.